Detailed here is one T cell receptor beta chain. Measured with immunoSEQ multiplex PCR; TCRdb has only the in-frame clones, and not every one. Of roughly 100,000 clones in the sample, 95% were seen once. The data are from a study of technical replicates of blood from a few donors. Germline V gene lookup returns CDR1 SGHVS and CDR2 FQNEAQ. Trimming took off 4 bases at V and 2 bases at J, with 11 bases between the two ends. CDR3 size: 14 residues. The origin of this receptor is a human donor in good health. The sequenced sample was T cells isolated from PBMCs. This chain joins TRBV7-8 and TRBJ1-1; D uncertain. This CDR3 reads CASSSLESNTEAFF. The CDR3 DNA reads TGTGCCAGCAGCTCCCTAGAGTCAAACACTGAAGCTTTCTTT.